This T cell receptor (beta chain) was sequenced in a study of blood T cell repertoires in COVID-19. Across the study: Samples representing acute and convalescent COVID-19 were sourced from the United States, Italy and Spain. Sources were T cells, B-cell-depleted T cells, or PBMCs; the material itself was cDNA or gDNA.

In the original analysis: Estimated nucleated cell counts came from reference gene primer amplification. Some clones are missing from TCRdb's copy, which holds only in-frame ones; the method was immunoSEQ multiplex PCR. V and J calls plus clone size are reproduced from that table; the DNA served to infer D and trimming. The sample records roughly 60,000 clones, around 83% being singletons. The CDR3 spans 13 residues. CDR1 and CDR2 from the germline V gene are MNHNY and SVGAGI (reference sequence). V lost 6 bases to trimming and J lost 16 bases, with 19 bases between them. The sample was peripheral blood. The clonotype originates from a human donor in a cohort sampled during active or convalescent COVID-19. This rearrangement joins TRBV6-6 to TRBJ1-6; no clear D. Here the CDR3 DNA reads TGTGCCAGCAGCCTTGGACTGGGCCGGATTCTCCACTTT. It is translated as CASSLGLGRILHF.